Listed below are T cell receptor beta chains from one sample, sequenced in a study of blood T cell repertoires in COVID-19. TCRdb's table, derived via immunoSEQ multiplex PCR, lists solely in-frame clones and lacks some. The sample shows under 350,000 clones, 86% of them seen only once. Sequenced: PBMCs or T cells enriched from blood (not recorded which). The receptors here all came from a man aged 25 to 40 who had recovered from COVID-19. Each CDR3 is given with its conserved first and last residue. The order of the fields is V gene, J gene, clone size, CDR3 length, D gene, CDR3 DNA, CDR3 protein. D genes are given only for firm matches. The size of a clone is reported for some rows only, either as once, few or many, or as a class for expanded clones.

TRBV10-2	TRBJ2-1	once	15	TRBD2	TGCGCCAGCAGTCTTGCTAGCGGGAGTTACAATGAGCAGTTCTTC	CASSLASGSYNEQFF
TRBV5-1	TRBJ2-7	NA	19	TRBD2	TGCGCCAGCAGCTTGTGGGTTCAGCGGGAGGTTCCATACTCCTACGAGCAGTACTTC	CASSLWVQREVPYSYEQYF
TRBV12-3/TRBV12-4	TRBJ1-1	NA	12	TRBD1	TGTGCCAGCAGTTTAGGGACAGGAGAAGCTTTCTTT	CASSLGTGEAFF
TRBV11-2	TRBJ1-2	NA	15	TRBD1	TGTGCCAGCAGGGGAGACAGGGGGCAAGGTCATGGCTACACCTTC	CASRGDRGQGHGYTF
TRBV29-1	TRBJ2-7	NA	14	NA	TGCAGCGCTGCCCCGGACCTGACTAGGAACGAGCAGTACTTC	CSAAPDLTRNEQYF
TRBV10-1	TRBJ2-1	NA	16	TRBD2	TGCGCCAGCAGTAAGGGATATGGGGCGGGAGGCGATGAGCAGTTCTTC	CASSKGYGAGGDEQFF
TRBV9	TRBJ1-5	NA	15	TRBD1	TGTGCCAGCTCCGAGACAGGGGATAGCAATCAGCCCCAGCATTTT	CASSETGDSNQPQHF
TRBV5-6	TRBJ2-7	NA	15	TRBD2	TGTGCCAGCAGCCCCGGGACTAGCGATGACTACGAGCAGTACTTC	CASSPGTSDDYEQYF
TRBV7-2	TRBJ2-7	NA	14	NA	TGTGCCAGCAGCCAAGCGCGGCTCGTGGGCGAGCAGTACTTC	CASSQARLVGEQYF
TRBV2	TRBJ1-2	few	15	TRBD1	TGTGCCAGCAGTGTTGACAGGGGAAGTTACTATGGCTACACCTTC	CASSVDRGSYYGYTF
TRBV19	TRBJ2-7	NA	12	NA	TGTGCCAGTAGGGGGGGTCCCTACGAGCAGTACTTC	CASRGGPYEQYF
TRBV29-1	TRBJ2-1	NA	13	NA	TGCAGCGGTAACGGGGGGCCCTACAATGAGCAGTTCTTC	CSGNGGPYNEQFF
TRBV28	TRBJ1-1	NA	15	NA	TGTGCCAGCAGTTTAATCGGGTTTATGAACACTGAAGCTTTCTTT	CASSLIGFMNTEAFF
TRBV11-3	TRBJ2-1	NA	17	TRBD2	TGTGCCAGCAGCTTAGGGACTAGCGGGGGGGTAAGCAATGAGCAGTTCTTC	CASSLGTSGGVSNEQFF
TRBV3-1/TRBV3-2	TRBJ2-5	NA	16	TRBD1	TGTGCCAGCGGGAGGTTGGGGGACAGGGCCTTGGCGACCCAGTACTTC	CASGRLGDRALATQYF
TRBV7-2	TRBJ2-2	once	17	TRBD2	TGTGCCAGCAGCGCCCTAGCGGGAGGGCCGTGGTCTGGGGAGCTGTTTTTT	CASSALAGGPWSGELFF
TRBV27	TRBJ1-3	NA	17	NA	TGTGCCAGCAGTTCCCAGGTACCGATCTACTCTGGAAACACCATATATTTT	CASSSQVPIYSGNTIYF
TRBV11-2	TRBJ1-2	NA	14	NA	TGTGCCAGCAGCCTGACAGGATCTAACTATGGCTACACCTTC	CASSLTGSNYGYTF
TRBV4-1	TRBJ1-5	many	17	TRBD1	TGCGCCAGCAGCCAAGATCTCGGCAGGGGGCTCAATCAGCCCCAGCATTTT	CASSQDLGRGLNQPQHF
TRBV5-1	TRBJ2-2	NA	16	NA	TGCGCCAGCAGCCCCCTTTTTTCGGCGGCCACCGGGGAGCTGTTTTTT	CASSPLFSAATGELFF
TRBV5-1	TRBJ2-3	NA	17	NA	TGCGCCAGCAGCTTGCAGGCAAACCCTAAAGGCACAGATACGCAGTATTTT	CASSLQANPKGTDTQYF
TRBV7-2	TRBJ2-7	NA	16	TRBD2	TGTGCCAGCAGCTTAGCATTCGGGGGGATCGGCTACGAGCAGTACTTC	CASSLAFGGIGYEQYF
TRBV5-1	TRBJ2-7	NA	17	TRBD1	TGCGCCAGCAGCAAGAGGCCAACCGGGACAGGGGCCTACGAGCAGTACTTC	CASSKRPTGTGAYEQYF
TRBV11-2	TRBJ1-3	once	18	NA	TGTGCCAGCACCAAAGTAGCAGGGCCAAAAGAAAGTGGAAACACCATATATTTT	CASTKVAGPKESGNTIYF
TRBV7-9	TRBJ2-7	NA	16	TRBD2	TGTGCCAACAGCTTAGCGAGGGCTAGCGGGAGTTACGAGCAGTACTTC	CANSLARASGSYEQYF
TRBV11-1	TRBJ2-1	NA	13	TRBD1	TGTGCCAGCAGTCTGACAGGGTTCAATGAGCAGTTCTTC	CASSLTGFNEQFF
TRBV5-8	TRBJ2-3	NA	15	NA	TGTGCCAGCAGCTTGAATCGTCTAGCGTCAGATACGCAGTATTTT	CASSLNRLASDTQYF
TRBV18	TRBJ1-1	NA	14	TRBD1	TGTGCCAGCTCACCGGGACAGTTGAACACTGAAGCTTTCTTT	CASSPGQLNTEAFF
TRBV5-1	TRBJ1-3	NA	16	NA	TGCGCCAGCAGCTTGGCCGGGATGGTATATGGAAACACCATATATTTT	CASSLAGMVYGNTIYF
TRBV27	TRBJ1-1	NA	15	NA	TGTGCCAGCAGGTGGGTGGGGGGGACGAACACTGAAGCTTTCTTT	CASRWVGGTNTEAFF
TRBV3-1/TRBV3-2	TRBJ2-1	once	14	NA	TGTGCCAGCAGCCAAGTAACTAGCCGGGCTGAGCAGTTCTTC	CASSQVTSRAEQFF
TRBV5-1	TRBJ1-1	NA	16	NA	TGCGCCAGCAGCTTGCCACCCCAGGGTCGGGACACTGAAGCTTTCTTT	CASSLPPQGRDTEAFF
TRBV28	TRBJ2-1	NA	15	TRBD2	TGTGCCAGCAGCATCGGGGGGGCGAACTACAATGAGCAGTTCTTC	CASSIGGANYNEQFF
TRBV4-1	TRBJ2-3	NA	16	NA	TGCGCCAGCAGCCCATCGCGCGGGGCCACCACAGATACGCAGTATTTT	CASSPSRGATTDTQYF
TRBV10-3	TRBJ2-7	NA	15	TRBD2	TGTGCCATCAGTGATCTAGCGGGAGGCCCCACCCGGTGGTACTTC	CAISDLAGGPTRWYF
TRBV12-2	TRBJ2-1	NA	17	NA	TGTGCAAGTCGCTTAGGTATAAGCGGGAGAGGTAGAAATGAGCAGTTCTTC	CASRLGISGRGRNEQFF
TRBV11-2	TRBJ2-3	NA	17	TRBD2	TGTGCCAGCAGCCCCAATCAGCGGGGGCAGGTAACAGATACGCAGTATTTT	CASSPNQRGQVTDTQYF
TRBV3-1/TRBV3-2	TRBJ1-3	NA	16	NA	TGTGCCAGCAGCCAGCACACAGGGTCCGGTGGAAACACCATATATTTT	CASSQHTGSGGNTIYF
TRBV28	TRBJ1-5	NA	11	NA	TGTGCCGTCGCAGGGAATCAGCCCCAGCATTTT	CAVAGNQPQHF
TRBV5-4	TRBJ2-1	NA	15	NA	TGTGCCAGCAGCATAATCAGGGGTTCCTACAATGAGCAGTTCTTC	CASSIIRGSYNEQFF
TRBV6-5	TRBJ2-1	few	15	TRBD1	TGTGCCAGCAGTTACGGGACAGGGGCCTACAATGAGCAGTTCTTC	CASSYGTGAYNEQFF
TRBV5-1	TRBJ2-7	NA	15	TRBD1	TGCGCCAGCAGCTTCGGGACAGGGCTCCTATACGAGCAGTACTTC	CASSFGTGLLYEQYF
TRBV5-1	TRBJ1-1	once	17	TRBD1	TGCGCCAGCAGCTCGATTACAGGGGAAATGGTACATGGTGAAGCTTTCTTT	CASSSITGEMVHGEAFF
TRBV9	TRBJ1-1	NA	13	TRBD1	TGTGCCACCTCGGGACAGCGGAACACTGAAGCTTTCTTT	CATSGQRNTEAFF
TRBV7-9	TRBJ2-3	NA	16	TRBD2	TGTGCCAGCAGCGACGGGACTAGCGCGAGCACAGATACGCAGTATTTT	CASSDGTSASTDTQYF
TRBV7-9	TRBJ2-7	once	13	NA	TGTGCCAGCAGCTTTAGTTATACCTACGAGCAGTACTTC	CASSFSYTYEQYF
TRBV14	TRBJ1-1	NA	14	NA	TGTGCCAGCAGCCAAGATCAGATGAACACTGAAGCTTTCTTT	CASSQDQMNTEAFF
TRBV7-8	TRBJ2-3	once	12	NA	TGTGCCAGCCTCGAGATCGCAGATACGCAGTATTTT	CASLEIADTQYF
TRBV6-1	TRBJ1-6	NA	17	TRBD1	TGTGCCAGCAGTGGGGACAGGGACCGCGGGTATAATTCACCCCTCCACTTT	CASSGDRDRGYNSPLHF
TRBV5-1	TRBJ2-3	NA	16	TRBD2	TGCGCCAGCAGCTTCACTAGCGGGACTAGCACAGATACGCAGTATTTT	CASSFTSGTSTDTQYF
TRBV19	TRBJ2-3	NA	19	TRBD2	TGTGCCAGTAGTATTATTCGGACTAGCGGGAGATCGGGCACAGATACGCAGTATTTT	CASSIIRTSGRSGTDTQYF
TRBV12-5	TRBJ2-3	NA	15	NA	TGTGCTAGTGGTTTGGGGACGGGGGACACAGATACGCAGTATTTT	CASGLGTGDTDTQYF
TRBV6-4	TRBJ1-6	few	16	NA	TGTGCCAGCAGTGACACAATAGGGGACATCAGCTCACCCCTCCACTTT	CASSDTIGDISSPLHF
TRBV28	TRBJ1-1	NA	14	NA	TGTGCCAGCGGATCCGCGGGGGGGCACACTGAAGCTTTCTTT	CASGSAGGHTEAFF
TRBV7-9	TRBJ1-3	NA	14	TRBD1	TGTGCCAGCAGCATGGACAGGGGAAGTCACACCATATATTTT	CASSMDRGSHTIYF
TRBV30	TRBJ1-5	few	14	NA	TGTGCCTGGAGTGCTGGGGACATCTATCAGCCCCAGCATTTT	CAWSAGDIYQPQHF
TRBV12-3/TRBV12-4	TRBJ2-1	NA	12	TRBD1	TGTGCCAGCAGCCCACAGGGGTCTGAGCAGTTCTTC	CASSPQGSEQFF
TRBV5-1	TRBJ2-7	NA	17	NA	TGCGCCAGCACCCGCCCGGGAGTCTTGTCGGGTTCCTACGAGCAGTACTTC	CASTRPGVLSGSYEQYF
TRBV6-1	TRBJ1-6	NA	15	TRBD1	TGTGCCAGCAGTGAAGAAGACAGGGAGGCTTCACCCCTCCACTTT	CASSEEDREASPLHF
TRBV28	TRBJ2-3	NA	15	TRBD2	TGTGCCAGCAGTCAACTAGCGGGGGGGACGAATACGCAGTATTTT	CASSQLAGGTNTQYF